In this sample, the clone carrying this TCR beta chain turned up many times. The V and J ends lost 8 bases and 2 bases respectively, with 10 bases between them. The germline V gene has CDR1 SNHLY and CDR2 FYNNEI. This CDR3 is 12 amino acids long. The sample originates from a study of blood T cell repertoires in COVID-19. Study-level background: The samples span acute and convalescent COVID-19 from the United States, Italy and Spain.

Original methodology: Quantification of nucleated cells was approximated via reference gene primer amplification. Using immunoSEQ multiplex PCR, the repertoire was profiled, and TCRdb retains in-frame clones only, with some absent. The V and J calls and clone size were taken over from that table, and D and trimming were inferred from the DNA. The table has around 150,000 clones, about 87% seen once. The chain couples TRBV2 to TRBJ2-7, with a tentative D call TRBD2 (6 bases). The sample was peripheral blood. The receptor's source is a human donor with COVID-19, enrolled during active disease. The donor label of this sample is uncertain. CDR3 DNA sequence: TGTGCCAGCGAGGGCGGGACCTACGAGCAGTACTTC. Residues: CASEGGTYEQYF. Full variable domain (remainder filled in from reference TRBV2 and TRBJ2-7): EPEVTQTPSHQVTQMGQEVILRCVPISNHLYFYWYRQILGQKVEFLVSFYNNEISEKSEIFDDQFSVERPDGSNFTLKIRSTKLEDSAMYFCASEGGTYEQYFGPGTRLTVT.